This T cell receptor (beta chain) was documented in a study of T cells after yellow fever vaccination. For the study at large: Some fractions had low cell numbers, and these were prepared with SMART-Seq v4 Ultra Low Input.

5'RACE template switching added a universal primer site and UMIs to TCR cDNA. TCRdb fed the 5' RACE reads into MiXCR, producing one record per CDR3 protein. The sample lists just under 600,000 distinct CDR3 sequences; approximately 13% were seen once. Regarding the study as a whole: Overlap between CD4 and CD8 compartments was detected for a small share of clonotypes. Clones from primary vaccination mostly reappeared after the booster (around 96% CD4, around 90% CD8).

Remarks on this clonotype: Its cognate antigen is unknown.

This specimen consisted of PBMCs, obtained on the day of the yellow fever booster vaccination. The receptor was isolated from a man aged 30 to 39 who received the YFV17D yellow fever vaccine.

In DNA form, the CDR3 reads TGCAGTGCTGGGATCCGGGCGGGCGGAGAAAAACTGTTTTTT. Its protein is CSAGIRAGGEKLFF. The V gene is TRBV20-1, the J gene TRBJ1-4; no clear D gene. With 5 bases removed from V and 8 bases from J, the gap between germline ends came to 18 bases. The CDR3 length is 14 residues. The germline gives CDR1 DFQATT, CDR2 SNEGSKA (reference sequence).